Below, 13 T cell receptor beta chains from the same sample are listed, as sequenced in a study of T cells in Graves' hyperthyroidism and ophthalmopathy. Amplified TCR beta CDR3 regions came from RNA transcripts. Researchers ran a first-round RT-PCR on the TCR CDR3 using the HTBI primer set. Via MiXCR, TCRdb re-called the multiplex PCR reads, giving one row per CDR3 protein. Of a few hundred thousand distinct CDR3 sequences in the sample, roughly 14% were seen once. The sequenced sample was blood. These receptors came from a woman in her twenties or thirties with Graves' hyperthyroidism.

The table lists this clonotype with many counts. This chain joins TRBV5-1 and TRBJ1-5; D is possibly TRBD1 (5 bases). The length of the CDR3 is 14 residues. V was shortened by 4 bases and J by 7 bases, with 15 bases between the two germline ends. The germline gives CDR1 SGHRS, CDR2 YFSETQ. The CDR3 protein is CASSEAGLGQPQHF. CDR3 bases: TGCGCCAGCAGCGAGGCAGGGCTAGGGCAGCCCCAGCATTTT.

The CDR3 sequence: CSAPIRDSNQPQHF. CDR3 in DNA: TGCAGTGCCCCTATTAGGGATAGCAATCAGCCCCAGCATTTT. This rearrangement joins TRBV20-1 to TRBJ1-5, with D hard to call. This CDR3 is 14 amino acids long. Germline V gene data show CDR1 as DFQATT and CDR2 as SNEGSKA (reference sequence). V was shortened by 6 bases and J by 0 bases, with 12 bases between the two germline ends.

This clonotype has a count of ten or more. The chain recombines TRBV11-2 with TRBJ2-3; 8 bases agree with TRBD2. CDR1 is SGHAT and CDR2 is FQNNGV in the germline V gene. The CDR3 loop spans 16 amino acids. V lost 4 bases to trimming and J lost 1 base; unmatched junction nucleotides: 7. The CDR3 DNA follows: TGTGCCAGCAGCTACCTCAGCGGGAGTGGCACAGATACGCAGTATTTT. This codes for CASSYLSGSGTDTQYF. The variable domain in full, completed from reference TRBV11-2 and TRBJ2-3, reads EAGVAQSPRYKIIEKRQSVAFWCNPISGHATLYWYQQILGQGPKLLIQFQNNGVVDDSQLPKDRFSAERLKGVDSTLKIQPAKLEDSAVYLCASSYLSGSGTDTQYFGPGTRLTVL.

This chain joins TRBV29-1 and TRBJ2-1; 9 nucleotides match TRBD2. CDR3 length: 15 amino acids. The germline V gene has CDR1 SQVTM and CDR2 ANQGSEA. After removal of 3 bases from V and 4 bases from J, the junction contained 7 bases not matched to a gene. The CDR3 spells CSVDVSGSSYNEQFF. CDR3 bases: TGCAGCGTTGATGTTAGCGGGAGTTCTTACAATGAGCAGTTCTTC.

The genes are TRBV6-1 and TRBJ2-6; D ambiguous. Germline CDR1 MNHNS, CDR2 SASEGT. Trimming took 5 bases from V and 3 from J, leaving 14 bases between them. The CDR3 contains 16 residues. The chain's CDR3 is CASSSLQVDGANVLTF. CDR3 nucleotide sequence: TGTGCCAGCAGTAGCCTCCAGGTAGATGGGGCCAACGTCCTGACTTTC.

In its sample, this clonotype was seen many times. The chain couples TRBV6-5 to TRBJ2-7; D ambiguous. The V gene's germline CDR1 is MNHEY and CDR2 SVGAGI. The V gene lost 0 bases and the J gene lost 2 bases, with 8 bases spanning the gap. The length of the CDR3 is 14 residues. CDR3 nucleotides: TGTGCCAGCAGTTACTCCGGCGAAACCTACGAGCAGTACTTC. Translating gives CASSYSGETYEQYF.

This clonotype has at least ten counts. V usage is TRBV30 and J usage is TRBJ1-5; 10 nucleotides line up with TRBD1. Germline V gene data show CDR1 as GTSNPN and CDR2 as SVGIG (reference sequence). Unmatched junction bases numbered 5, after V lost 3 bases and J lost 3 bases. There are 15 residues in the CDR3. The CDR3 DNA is TGTGCCTGGAGGCCGGGACAGGGGTCCAATCAGCCCCAGCATTTT. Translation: CAWRPGQGSNQPQHF.

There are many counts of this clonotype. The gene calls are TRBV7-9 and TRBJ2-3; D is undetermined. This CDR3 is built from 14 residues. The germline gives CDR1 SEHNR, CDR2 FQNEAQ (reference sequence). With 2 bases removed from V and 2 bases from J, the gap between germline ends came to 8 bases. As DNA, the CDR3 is TGTGCCAGCAGCTTATCGGACGTCACAGATACGCAGTATTTT. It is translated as CASSLSDVTDTQYF.

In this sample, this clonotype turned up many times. CDR3 in DNA: TGTGCCAGCTGCGACAGGGGATCTTCCGGGGAGCTGTTTTTT. Amino acids: CASCDRGSSGELFF. The V call is TRBV6-1, the J call TRBJ2-2, with 8 positions matching TRBD1. The CDR3 spans 14 residues. The germline V gene encodes CDR1 MNHNS and CDR2 SASEGT. V lost 8 bases, J lost 6 bases, and 8 bases stayed unmatched.

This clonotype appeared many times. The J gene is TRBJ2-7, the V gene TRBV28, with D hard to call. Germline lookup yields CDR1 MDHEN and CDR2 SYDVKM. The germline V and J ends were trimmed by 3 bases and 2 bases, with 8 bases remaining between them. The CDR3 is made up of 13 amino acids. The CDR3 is CASSLETPYEQYF. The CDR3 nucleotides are TGTGCCAGCAGTTTGGAGACCCCCTACGAGCAGTACTTC.

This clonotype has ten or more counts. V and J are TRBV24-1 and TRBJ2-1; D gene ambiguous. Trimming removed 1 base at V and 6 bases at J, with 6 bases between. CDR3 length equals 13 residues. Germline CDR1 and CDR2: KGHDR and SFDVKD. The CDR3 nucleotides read TGTGCCACCAGTGATTTCTTCGGCAATGAGCAGTTCTTC. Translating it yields CATSDFFGNEQFF.

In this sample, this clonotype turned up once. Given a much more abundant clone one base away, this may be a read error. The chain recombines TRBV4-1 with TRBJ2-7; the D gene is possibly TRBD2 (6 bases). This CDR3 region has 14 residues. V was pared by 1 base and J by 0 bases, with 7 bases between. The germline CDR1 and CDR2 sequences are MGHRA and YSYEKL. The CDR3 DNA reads TGCGCCAGCAGCCAAGGGACTAACTCCTACGAGCAGTACTTC. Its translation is CASSQGTNSYEQYF.

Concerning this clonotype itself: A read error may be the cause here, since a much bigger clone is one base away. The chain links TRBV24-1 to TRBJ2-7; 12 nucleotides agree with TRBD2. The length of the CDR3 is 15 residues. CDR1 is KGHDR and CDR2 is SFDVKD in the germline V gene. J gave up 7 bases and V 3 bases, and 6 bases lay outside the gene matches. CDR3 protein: CATSDASGRAHEQYF. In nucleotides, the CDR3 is TGTGCCACCAGTGATGCTAGCGGGAGGGCCCATGAGCAGTACTTC.